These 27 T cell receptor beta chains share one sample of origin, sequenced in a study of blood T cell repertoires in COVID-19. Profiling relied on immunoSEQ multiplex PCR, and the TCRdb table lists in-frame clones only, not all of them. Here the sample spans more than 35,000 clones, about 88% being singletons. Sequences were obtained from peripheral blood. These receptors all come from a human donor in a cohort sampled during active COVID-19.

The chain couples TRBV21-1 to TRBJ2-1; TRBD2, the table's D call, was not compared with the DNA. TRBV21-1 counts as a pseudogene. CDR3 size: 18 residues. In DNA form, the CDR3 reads TGTGCCAGCAGCAAGGGGTGTGCGGGAGGGCCCTCCTACAATGAGCAGTTCTTC. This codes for CASSKGCAGGPSYNEQFF.

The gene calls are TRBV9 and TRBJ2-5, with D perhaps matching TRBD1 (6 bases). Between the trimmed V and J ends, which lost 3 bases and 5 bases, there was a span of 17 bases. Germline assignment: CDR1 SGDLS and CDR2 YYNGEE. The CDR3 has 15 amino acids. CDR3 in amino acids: CASSGGAGDGETQYF. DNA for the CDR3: TGTGCCAGCAGCGGCGGCGCAGGGGATGGGGAGACCCAGTACTTC.

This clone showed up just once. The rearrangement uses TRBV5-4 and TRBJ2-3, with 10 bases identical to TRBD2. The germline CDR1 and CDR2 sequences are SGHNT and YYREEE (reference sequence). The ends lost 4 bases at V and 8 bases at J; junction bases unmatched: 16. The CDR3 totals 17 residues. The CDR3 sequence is CASSGGEIAGGMRTQYF. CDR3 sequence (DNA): TGTGCCAGCAGCGGGGGGGAAATAGCGGGAGGTATGCGTACGCAGTATTTT.

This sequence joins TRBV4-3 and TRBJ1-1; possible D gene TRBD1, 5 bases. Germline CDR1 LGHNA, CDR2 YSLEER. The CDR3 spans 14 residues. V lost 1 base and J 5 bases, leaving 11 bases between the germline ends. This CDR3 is CASSQAGGVTEAFF. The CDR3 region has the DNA TGCGCCAGCAGCCAAGCGGGGGGGGTTACTGAAGCTTTCTTT.

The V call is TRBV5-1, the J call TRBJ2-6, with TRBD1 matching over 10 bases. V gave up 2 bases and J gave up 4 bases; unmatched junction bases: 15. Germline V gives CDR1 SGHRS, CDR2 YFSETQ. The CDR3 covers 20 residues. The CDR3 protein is CASSFMMGGTGVPGANVLTF. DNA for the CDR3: TGCGCCAGCAGCTTTATGATGGGCGGGACAGGGGTCCCAGGGGCCAACGTCCTGACTTTC. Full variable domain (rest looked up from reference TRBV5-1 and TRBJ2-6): KAGVTQTPRYLIKTRGQQVTLSCSPISGHRSVSWYQQTPGQGLQFLFEYFSETQRNKGNFPGRFSGRQFSNSRSEMNVSTLELGDSALYLCASSFMMGGTGVPGANVLTFGAGSRLTVL.

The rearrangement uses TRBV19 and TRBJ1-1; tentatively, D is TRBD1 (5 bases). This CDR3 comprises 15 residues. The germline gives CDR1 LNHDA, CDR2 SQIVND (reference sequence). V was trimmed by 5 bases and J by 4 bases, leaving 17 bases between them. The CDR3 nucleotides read TGTGCCAGTAGTCGGTGGATGGGTCAGGGCACTGAAGCTTTCTTT. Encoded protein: CASSRWMGQGTEAFF.

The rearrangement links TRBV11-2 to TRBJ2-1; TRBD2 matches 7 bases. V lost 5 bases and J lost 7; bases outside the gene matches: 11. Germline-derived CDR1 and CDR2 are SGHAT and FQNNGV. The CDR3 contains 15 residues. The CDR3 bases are TGTGCCAGCAGCCCCCTGGCGGGAGCTTTGAATGAGCAGTTCTTC. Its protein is CASSPLAGALNEQFF.

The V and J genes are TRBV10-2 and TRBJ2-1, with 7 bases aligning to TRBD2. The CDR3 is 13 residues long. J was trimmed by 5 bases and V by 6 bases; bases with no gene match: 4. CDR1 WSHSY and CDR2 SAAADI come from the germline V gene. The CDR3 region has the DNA TGCGCCAGCAGGCTAGCGGCCCACAATGAGCAGTTCTTC. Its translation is CASRLAAHNEQFF.

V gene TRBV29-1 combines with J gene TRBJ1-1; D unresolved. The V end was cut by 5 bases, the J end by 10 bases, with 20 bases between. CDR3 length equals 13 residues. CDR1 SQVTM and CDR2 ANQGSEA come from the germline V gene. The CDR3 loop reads CSVNSLGGGRAFF. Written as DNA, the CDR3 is TGCAGCGTTAATTCCCTAGGTGGCGGCAGAGCTTTCTTT.

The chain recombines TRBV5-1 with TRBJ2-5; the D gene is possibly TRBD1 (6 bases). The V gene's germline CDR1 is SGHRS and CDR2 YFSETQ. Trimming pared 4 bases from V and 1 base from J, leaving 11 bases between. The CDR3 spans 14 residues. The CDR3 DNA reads TGCGCCAGCAGCACGGGACACTCCCAAGAGACCCAGTACTTC. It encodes CASSTGHSQETQYF.

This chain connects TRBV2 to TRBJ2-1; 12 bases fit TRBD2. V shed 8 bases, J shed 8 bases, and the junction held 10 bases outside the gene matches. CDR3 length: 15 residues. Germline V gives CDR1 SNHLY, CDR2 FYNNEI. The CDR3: CASALAGGPSDEQFF. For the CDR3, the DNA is TGTGCCAGCGCCCTAGCGGGGGGGCCTTCGGATGAGCAGTTCTTC.

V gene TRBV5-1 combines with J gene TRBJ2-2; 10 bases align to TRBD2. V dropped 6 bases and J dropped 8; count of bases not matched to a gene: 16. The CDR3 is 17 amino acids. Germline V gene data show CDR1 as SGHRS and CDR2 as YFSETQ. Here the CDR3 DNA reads TGCGCCAGCACCCCCGGGACGGTTCTAGCGGGGGCGGGGGAGCTGTTTTTT. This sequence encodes CASTPGTVLAGAGELFF.

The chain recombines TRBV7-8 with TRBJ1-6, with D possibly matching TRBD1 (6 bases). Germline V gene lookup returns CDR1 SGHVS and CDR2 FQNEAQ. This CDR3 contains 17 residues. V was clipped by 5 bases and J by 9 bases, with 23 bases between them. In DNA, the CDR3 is TGTGCCAGCAGCCTCCATCCAAGTATCACAGGGAGTTCACCCCTCCACTTT. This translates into CASSLHPSITGSSPLHF.

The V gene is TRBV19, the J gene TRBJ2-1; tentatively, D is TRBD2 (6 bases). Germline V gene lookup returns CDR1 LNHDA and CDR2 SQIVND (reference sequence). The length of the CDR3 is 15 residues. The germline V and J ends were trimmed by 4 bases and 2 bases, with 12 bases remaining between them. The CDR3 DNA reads TGTGCCAGTAGTACCGGGACTGAGACCTACAATGAGCAGTTCTTC. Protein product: CASSTGTETYNEQFF.

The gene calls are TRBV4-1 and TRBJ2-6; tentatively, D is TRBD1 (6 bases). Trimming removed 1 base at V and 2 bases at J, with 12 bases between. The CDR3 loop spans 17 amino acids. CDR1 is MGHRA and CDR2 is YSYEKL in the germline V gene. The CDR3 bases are TGCGCCAGCAGCCAAGTGGGACACCTCGCTGGGGCCAACGTCCTGACTTTC. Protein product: CASSQVGHLAGANVLTF.

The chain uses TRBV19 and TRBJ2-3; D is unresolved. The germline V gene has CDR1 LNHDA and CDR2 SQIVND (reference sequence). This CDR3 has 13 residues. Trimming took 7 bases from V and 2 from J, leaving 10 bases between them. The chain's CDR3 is CASNRVLTDTQYF. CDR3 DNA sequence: TGTGCCAGTAACCGGGTTCTCACAGATACGCAGTATTTT.

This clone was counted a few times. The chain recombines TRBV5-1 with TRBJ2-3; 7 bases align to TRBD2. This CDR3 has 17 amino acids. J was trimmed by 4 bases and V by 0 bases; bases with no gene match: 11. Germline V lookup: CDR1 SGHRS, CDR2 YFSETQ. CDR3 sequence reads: CASSLASGGSGADTQYF. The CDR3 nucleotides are TGCGCCAGCAGCTTGGCCAGCGGCGGGAGTGGCGCAGATACGCAGTATTTT.

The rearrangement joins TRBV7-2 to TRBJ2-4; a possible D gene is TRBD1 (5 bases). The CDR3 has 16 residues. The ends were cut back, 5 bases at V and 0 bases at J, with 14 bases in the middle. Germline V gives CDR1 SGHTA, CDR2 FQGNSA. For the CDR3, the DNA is TGTGCCAGCAGCCCCATTGGGGCCATAGCCAAAAACATTCAGTACTTC. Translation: CASSPIGAIAKNIQYF.

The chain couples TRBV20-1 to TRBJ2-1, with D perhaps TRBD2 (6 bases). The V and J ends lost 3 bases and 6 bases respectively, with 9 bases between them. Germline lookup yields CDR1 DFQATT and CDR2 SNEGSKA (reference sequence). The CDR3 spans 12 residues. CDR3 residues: CSASPTSNEQFF. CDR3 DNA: TGCAGTGCTAGTCCGACTAGCAATGAGCAGTTCTTC.

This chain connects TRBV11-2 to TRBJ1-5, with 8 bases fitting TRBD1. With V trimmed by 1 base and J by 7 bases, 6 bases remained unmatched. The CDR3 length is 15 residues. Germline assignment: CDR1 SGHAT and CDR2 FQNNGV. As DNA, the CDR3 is TGTGCCAGCAGCTTAGGCCAGGGGGCAGGGCAGCCCCAGCATTTT. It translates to CASSLGQGAGQPQHF.

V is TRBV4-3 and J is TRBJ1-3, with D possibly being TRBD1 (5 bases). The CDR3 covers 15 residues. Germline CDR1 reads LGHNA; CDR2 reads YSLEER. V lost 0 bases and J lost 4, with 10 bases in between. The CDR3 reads CASSQDREGGNTIYF. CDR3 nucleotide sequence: TGCGCCAGCAGCCAAGACAGGGAGGGAGGAAACACCATATATTTT.

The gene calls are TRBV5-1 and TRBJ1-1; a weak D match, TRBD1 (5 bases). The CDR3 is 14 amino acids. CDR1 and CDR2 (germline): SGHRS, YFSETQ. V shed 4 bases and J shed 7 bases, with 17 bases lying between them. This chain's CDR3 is CASSLAGTGIEAFF. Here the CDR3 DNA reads TGCGCCAGCAGCCTCGCCGGGACTGGGATTGAAGCTTTCTTT. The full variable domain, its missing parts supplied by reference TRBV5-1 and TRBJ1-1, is KAGVTQTPRYLIKTRGQQVTLSCSPISGHRSVSWYQQTPGQGLQFLFEYFSETQRNKGNFPGRFSGRQFSNSRSEMNVSTLELGDSALYLCASSLAGTGIEAFFGQGTRLTVV.

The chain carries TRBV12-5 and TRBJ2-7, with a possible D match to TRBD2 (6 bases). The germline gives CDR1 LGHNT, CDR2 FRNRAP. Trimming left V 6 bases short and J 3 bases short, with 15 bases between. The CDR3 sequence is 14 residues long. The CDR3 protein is CASGRGTGFYEQYF. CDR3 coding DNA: TGTGCTAGTGGCCGGGGGACGGGGTTCTACGAGCAGTACTTC.

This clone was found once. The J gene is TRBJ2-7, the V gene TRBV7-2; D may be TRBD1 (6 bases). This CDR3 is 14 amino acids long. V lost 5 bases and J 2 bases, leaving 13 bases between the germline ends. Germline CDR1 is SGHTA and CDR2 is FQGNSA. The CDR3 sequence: CASSPQTGTYEQYF. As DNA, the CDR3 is TGTGCCAGCAGCCCGCAGACAGGAACCTACGAGCAGTACTTC.

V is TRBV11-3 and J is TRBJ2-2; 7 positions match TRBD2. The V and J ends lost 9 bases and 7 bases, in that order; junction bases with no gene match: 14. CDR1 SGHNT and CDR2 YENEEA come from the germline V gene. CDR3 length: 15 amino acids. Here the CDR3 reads CASSAAGRAHGELFF. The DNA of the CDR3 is TGTGCCAGTAGCGCGGCTGGGAGGGCTCACGGGGAGCTGTTTTTT.

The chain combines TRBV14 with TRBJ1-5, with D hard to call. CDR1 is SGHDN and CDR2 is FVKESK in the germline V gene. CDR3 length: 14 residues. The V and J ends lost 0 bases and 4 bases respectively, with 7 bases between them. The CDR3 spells CASSQDGRNQPQHF. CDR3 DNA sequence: TGTGCCAGCAGCCAAGATGGCAGGAATCAGCCCCAGCATTTT.

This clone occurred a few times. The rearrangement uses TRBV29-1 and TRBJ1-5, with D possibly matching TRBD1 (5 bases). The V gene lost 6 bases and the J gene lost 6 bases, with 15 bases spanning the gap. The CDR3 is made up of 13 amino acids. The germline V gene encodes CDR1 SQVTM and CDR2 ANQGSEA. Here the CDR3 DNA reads TGCAGCGTAGCTTCGGGGGTCAGTCAGCCCCAGCATTTT. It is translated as CSVASGVSQPQHF.